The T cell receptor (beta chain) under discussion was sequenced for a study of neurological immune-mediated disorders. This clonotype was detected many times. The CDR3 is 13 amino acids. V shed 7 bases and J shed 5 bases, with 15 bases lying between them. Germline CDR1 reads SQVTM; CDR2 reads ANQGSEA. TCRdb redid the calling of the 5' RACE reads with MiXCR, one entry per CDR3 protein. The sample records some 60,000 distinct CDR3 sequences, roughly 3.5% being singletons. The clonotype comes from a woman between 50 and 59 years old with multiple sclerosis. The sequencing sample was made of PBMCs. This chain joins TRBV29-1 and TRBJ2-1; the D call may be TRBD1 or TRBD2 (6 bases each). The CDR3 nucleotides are TGCAGCGCCGCTGGAGGGGGTAACAATGAGCAGTTCTTC. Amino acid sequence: CSAAGGGNNEQFF.